This T cell receptor (beta chain) was retrieved from a study of regulatory T cells in long-lasting Graves disease. V shed 7 bases and J shed 7 bases, with 7 bases lying between them. The CDR3 consists of 11 residues. The germline gives CDR1 MNHNS, CDR2 SASEGT. The sample holds many counts of this clonotype. Its antigen is currently unknown. Arm-PCR with iRepertoire HTBI primers amplified the CDR3 regions for these TCR beta libraries. Each CDR3 protein gets one entry after TCRdb re-called the multiplex PCR reads with MiXCR. The table records 300,000 to 400,000 distinct CDR3 sequences, less than 20% of them present only once. The time point: newly diagnosed GD, antithyroid drugs for less than 3 months. The TCR library was made from RNA extracted from PBMCs. Roughly 10 milliliters of peripheral blood were taken and placed in EDTA tubes. Study-wide points: TCR diversity was lower in persistent Graves' patients (versus newly diagnosed ones).

Source: peripheral blood mononuclear cells (PBMCs), taken at new diagnosis, from a patient treated with antithyroid drugs. The genes are TRBV6-1 and TRBJ2-2; D is undetermined. The clonotype comes from a female donor with Graves disease. CDR3 bases: TGTGCCAGCAACACGGGCGGGGAGCTGTTTTTT. This gives the protein CASNTGGELFF.